The 5 T cell receptor beta chains reported below all come from one sample, sequenced in a study of T cell responses to AZD1222 COVID-19 vaccine (dated by TCRdb to about 2021). The time point label on this specimen signifies: about 28 days (+/-7) after the second vaccine dose. Receptor amplification or capture employed the immunoSEQ multiplex PCR assay. Held by TCRdb, this immuneACCESS table contains in-frame sequences only and omits some clones. Under half of the omission traces to an unresolved V gene where checked; the cause of the rest is unknown. In this sample the table shows 75,000 to 85,000 clones, around nine tenths of which occur a single time. Roughly 10% of the sample goes to the ten largest clones. The sample consisted of peripheral blood, taken 28 days after the second AZD1222 dose. All receptors derive from an adult who received the AZD1222 COVID-19 vaccine.

The chain combines TRBV9 with TRBJ2-7; a possible D gene is TRBD2 (6 bases). The germline gives CDR1 SGDLS, CDR2 YYNGEE. The CDR3 totals 15 residues. Deletions cut 0 bases from V and 2 bases from J, with 12 bases between. The CDR3 coding sequence is TGTGCCAGCAGCGTAGGACTAGGGGCAGCCTACGAGCAGTACTTC. This translates into CASSVGLGAAYEQYF.

The chain links TRBV9 to TRBJ1-4, with D possibly TRBD1 on 6 matching bases. V lost 1 base and J lost 4, with 14 bases in between. Germline V CDR1 and CDR2: SGDLS, YYNGEE. The length of the CDR3 is 16 residues. CDR3 bases: TGTGCCAGCAGCGTATTCGGGGGCGCGGGTAATGAAAAACTGTTTTTT. It is translated as CASSVFGGAGNEKLFF.

The chain employs TRBV28 and TRBJ1-2; D is uncertain. The CDR3 sequence is 14 residues long. V was trimmed by 7 bases and J by 3 bases, leaving 15 bases between them. Germline V lookup: CDR1 MDHEN, CDR2 SYDVKM. The CDR3 bases are TGTGCCAGCATACCGGGCAGCGAAGACTATGGCTACACCTTC. Translation: CASIPGSEDYGYTF.

V and J are TRBV29-1 and TRBJ1-3; D uncertain. Trimming pared 0 bases from V and 0 bases from J, leaving 9 bases between. The germline V gene has CDR1 SQVTM and CDR2 ANQGSEA. This CDR3 comprises 15 residues. The CDR3: CSVEEATSSGNTIYF. The CDR3 DNA reads as TGCAGCGTTGAAGAAGCTACGAGCTCTGGAAACACCATATATTTT.

The rearrangement links TRBV10-3 to TRBJ2-1; TRBD2 might be the D (5 bases). The germline CDR1 and CDR2 sequences are ENHRY and SYGVKD. The germline V and J ends were trimmed by 6 bases and 2 bases, with 11 bases remaining between them. The CDR3 length is 14 residues. The CDR3 protein is CAIRGAETYNEQFF. The CDR3 coding sequence is TGTGCCATCAGAGGAGCGGAAACCTACAATGAGCAGTTCTTC.